Included here is one T cell receptor (beta chain) sequence, with context. Data came from immunoSEQ multiplex PCR; TCRdb stores just in-frame clones and leaves some out. This sample has under 700,000 clones, with roughly 95% found just once. Positive CCR7 selection of CD45RO-negative cells yielded the naive CD8 cells, and terminally differentiated effector memory CD45RA+ cells were excluded. This sample was included in a study of shared clonotypes between healthy human individuals. Per germline, CDR1 MGHRA and CDR2 YSYEKL. Trimming removed 1 base at V and 0 bases at J, with 16 bases between. The CDR3 is made up of 17 amino acids.

This clonotype was sampled from a woman aged 25 to 45 in good health. Sequencing used naive CD8+ T cells sorted from blood. This chain connects TRBV4-1 to TRBJ2-7; possible D gene TRBD2, 6 bases. The CDR3 sequence is CASSQAASALSSYEQYF. CDR3 bases: TGCGCCAGCAGCCAAGCAGCTAGCGCCTTAAGCTCCTACGAGCAGTACTTC.